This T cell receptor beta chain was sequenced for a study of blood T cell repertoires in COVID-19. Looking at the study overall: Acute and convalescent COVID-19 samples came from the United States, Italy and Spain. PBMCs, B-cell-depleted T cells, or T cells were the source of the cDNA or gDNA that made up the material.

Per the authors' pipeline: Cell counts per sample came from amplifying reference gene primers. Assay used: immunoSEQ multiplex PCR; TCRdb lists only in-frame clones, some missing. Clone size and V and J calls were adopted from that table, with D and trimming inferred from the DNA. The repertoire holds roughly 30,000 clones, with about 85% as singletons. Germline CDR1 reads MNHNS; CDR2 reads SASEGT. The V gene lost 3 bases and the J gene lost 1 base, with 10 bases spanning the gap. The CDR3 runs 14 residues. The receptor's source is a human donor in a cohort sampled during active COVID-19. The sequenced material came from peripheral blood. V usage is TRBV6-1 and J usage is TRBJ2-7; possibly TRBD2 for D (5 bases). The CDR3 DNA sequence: TGTGCCAGCAGTGATTTTTCGGGATCCTACGAGCAGTACTTC. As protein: CASSDFSGSYEQYF.